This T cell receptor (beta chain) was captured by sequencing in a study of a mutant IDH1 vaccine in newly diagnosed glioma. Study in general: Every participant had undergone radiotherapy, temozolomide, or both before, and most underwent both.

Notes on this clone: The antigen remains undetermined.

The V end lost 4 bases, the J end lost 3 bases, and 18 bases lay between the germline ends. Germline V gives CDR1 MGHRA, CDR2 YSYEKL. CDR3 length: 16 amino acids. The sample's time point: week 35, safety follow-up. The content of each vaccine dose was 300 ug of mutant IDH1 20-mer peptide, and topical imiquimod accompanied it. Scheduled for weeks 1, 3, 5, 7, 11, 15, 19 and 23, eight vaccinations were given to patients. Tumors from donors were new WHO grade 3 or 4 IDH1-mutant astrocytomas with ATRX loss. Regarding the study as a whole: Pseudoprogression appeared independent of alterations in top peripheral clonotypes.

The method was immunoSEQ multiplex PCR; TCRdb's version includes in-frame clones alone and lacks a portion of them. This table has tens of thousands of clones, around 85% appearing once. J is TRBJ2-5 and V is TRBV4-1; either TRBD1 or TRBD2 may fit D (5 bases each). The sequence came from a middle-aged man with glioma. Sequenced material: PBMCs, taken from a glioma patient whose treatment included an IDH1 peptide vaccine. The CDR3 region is CASSLQGWERKETQYF. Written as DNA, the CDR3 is TGCGCCAGCAGCCTCCAGGGATGGGAGAGAAAAGAGACCCAGTACTTC.